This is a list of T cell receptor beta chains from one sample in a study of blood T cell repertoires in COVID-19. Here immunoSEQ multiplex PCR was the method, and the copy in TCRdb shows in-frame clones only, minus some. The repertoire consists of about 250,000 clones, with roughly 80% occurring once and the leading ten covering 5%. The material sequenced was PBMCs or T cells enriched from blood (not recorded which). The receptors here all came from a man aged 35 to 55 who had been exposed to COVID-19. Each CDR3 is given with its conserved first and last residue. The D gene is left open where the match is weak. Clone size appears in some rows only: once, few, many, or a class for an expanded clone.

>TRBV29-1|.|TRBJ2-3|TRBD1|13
TGCAGCGTTGGGACAGGCCTCACAGATACGCAGTATTTT
CSVGTGLTDTQYF
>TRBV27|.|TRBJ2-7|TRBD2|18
TGTGCCAGCAGTTTAGTGCGGGGGGGACTAGCGGGAGAGCGCGAGCAGTACTTC
CASSLVRGGLAGEREQYF
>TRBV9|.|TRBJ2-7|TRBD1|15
TGTGCCAGCAGCGCATCCGGGACAGGGTTCTACGAGCAGTACTTC
CASSASGTGFYEQYF
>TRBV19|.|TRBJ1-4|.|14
TGTGCCAGTACGGCGGCAGAACTTCCCGAAAAACTGTTTTTT
CASTAAELPEKLFF
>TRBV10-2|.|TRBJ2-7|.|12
TGCGCCACCTCTGGGGGCGCCTACGAGCAGTACTTC
CATSGGAYEQYF
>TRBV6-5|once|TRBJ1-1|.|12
TGTGCCAGCAGTTATCTGGGCGCTGAAGCTTTCTTT
CASSYLGAEAFF
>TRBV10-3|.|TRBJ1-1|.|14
TGTGCCATCAGTGGTGAGGGAGGGAACACTGAAGCTTTCTTT
CAISGEGGNTEAFF
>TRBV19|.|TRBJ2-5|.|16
TGTGCCAGTAGTATTATCCGGGCAGGGATTGTGGAGACCCAGTACTTC
CASSIIRAGIVETQYF
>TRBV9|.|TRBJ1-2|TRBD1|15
TGTGCCAGCAGCGTAGGGACAGGGATTAACTATGGCTACACCTTC
CASSVGTGINYGYTF
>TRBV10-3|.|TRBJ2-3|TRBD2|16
TGTGCCATCGGTAGCGGGAGGGCCGTAAGCACAGATACGCAGTATTTT
CAIGSGRAVSTDTQYF
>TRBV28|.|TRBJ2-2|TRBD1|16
TGTGCCAGCAGCGGACAGGGTGGTAGTATCGCCGGGGAGCTGTTTTTT
CASSGQGGSIAGELFF
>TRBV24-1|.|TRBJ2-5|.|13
TGTGCCACCAGTGACCCTAATACGGAGACCCAGTACTTC
CATSDPNTETQYF
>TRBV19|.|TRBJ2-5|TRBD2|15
TGTGCCAGTAGTTCGACTAGCGGGGCAGGAGAGACCCAGTACTTC
CASSSTSGAGETQYF
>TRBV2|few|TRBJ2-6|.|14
TGTGCCAGCCTAGGTACACGTGGGGCCAACGTCCTGACTTTC
CASLGTRGANVLTF
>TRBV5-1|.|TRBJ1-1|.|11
TGCGCCAGCAGCTCTGACAGCGAAGCTTTCTTT
CASSSDSEAFF
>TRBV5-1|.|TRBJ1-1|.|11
TGCGCCAGCAGCTTTAGGGGTAGCGCTTTCTTT
CASSFRGSAFF
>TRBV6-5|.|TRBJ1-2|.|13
TGTGCCAGCAGCAACCTCCGGGGGGATGGCTACACCTTC
CASSNLRGDGYTF
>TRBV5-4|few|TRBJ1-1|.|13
TGTGCCAGCAGACTGGACAGCTACACTGAAGCTTTCTTT
CASRLDSYTEAFF
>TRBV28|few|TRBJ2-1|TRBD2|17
TGTGCCAGCAGTACCATACAGACTAGCGGGGGCTACAATGAGCAGTTCTTC
CASSTIQTSGGYNEQFF
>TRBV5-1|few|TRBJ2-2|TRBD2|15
TGCGCCAGTCACGGGACTAGCGGATACACCGGGGAGCTGTTTTTT
CASHGTSGYTGELFF
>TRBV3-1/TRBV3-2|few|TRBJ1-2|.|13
TGTGCCAGCAGCCAAGATTACATCTATGGCTACACCTTC
CASSQDYIYGYTF
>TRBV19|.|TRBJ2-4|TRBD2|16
TGTGCCAGTAGTACCAGGACTAGCTCTCCGTTAGACATTCAGTACTTC
CASSTRTSSPLDIQYF
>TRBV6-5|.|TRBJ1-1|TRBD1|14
TGTGCCAGCACCCCACAGGGGGTGGACACTGAAGCTTTCTTT
CASTPQGVDTEAFF
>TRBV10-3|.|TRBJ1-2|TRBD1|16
TGTGCCATGACCCCGGGACAGGGGACTTTGGCTTATGGCTACACCTTC
CAMTPGQGTLAYGYTF
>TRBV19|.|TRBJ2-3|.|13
TGTGCCAGTAGTAGCGGAGACACAGATACGCAGTATTTT
CASSSGDTDTQYF
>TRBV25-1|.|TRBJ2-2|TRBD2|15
TGTGCCAGCTCACAGCGGGAGGCGGACACCGGGGAGCTGTTTTTT
CASSQREADTGELFF
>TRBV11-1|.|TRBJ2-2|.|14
TGTGCCAGCAGCTTCGAAGCGACCACCGGGGAGCTGTTTTTT
CASSFEATTGELFF
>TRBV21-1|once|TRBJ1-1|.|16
TGTGCCAGCAGCAAAGCAAGGGGCCCCATGAACACTGAAGCTTTCTTT
CASSKARGPMNTEAFF
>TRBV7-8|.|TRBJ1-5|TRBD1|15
TGTGCCAGCCGTCAGACAGGGGAGGCACGACAGCCCCAGCATTTT
CASRQTGEARQPQHF
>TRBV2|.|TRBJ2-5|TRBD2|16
TGTGCCAGCAGGGGAGCGGGAGGGCCGTCTTTGGAGACCCAGTACTTC
CASRGAGGPSLETQYF
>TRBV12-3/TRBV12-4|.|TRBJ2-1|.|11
TGTGCCAGCAGCCTAGCGCGTGAGCAGTTCTTC
CASSLAREQFF
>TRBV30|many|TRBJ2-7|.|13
TGTGCTGGAGCAGGGTACACCCCCTACGAGCAGTACTTC
CAGAGYTPYEQYF
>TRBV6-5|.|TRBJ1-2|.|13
TGTGCCAGCAGGATGACAGGCAACGATGGCTACACCTTC
CASRMTGNDGYTF
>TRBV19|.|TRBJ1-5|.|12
TGTGCCAGTAGTCTCGCTCGGGAGCCCCAGCATTTT
CASSLAREPQHF
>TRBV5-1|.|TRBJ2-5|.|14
TGCGCCAGCAGCTTTTTGACTGGAGAAGAGACCCAGTACTTC
CASSFLTGEETQYF
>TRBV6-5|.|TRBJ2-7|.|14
TGTGCCAGCAGGGGTAGCGGCACATCCTACGAGCAGTACTTC
CASRGSGTSYEQYF
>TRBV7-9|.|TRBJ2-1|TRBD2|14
TGTGCCAGCAGCGATATAGCGGGACGGTTCGAGCAGTTCTTC
CASSDIAGRFEQFF
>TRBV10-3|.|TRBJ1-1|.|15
TGTGCCATCAGACACGCTCGCGACAGGAACACTGAAGCTTTCTTT
CAIRHARDRNTEAFF
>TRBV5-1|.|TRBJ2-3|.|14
TGCGCCAGCAGCTTGTCGGCCGGCGGAGATACGCAGTATTTT
CASSLSAGGDTQYF
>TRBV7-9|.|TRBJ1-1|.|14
TGTGCCAGCAAGTCGGCAGGGGTGAACACTGAAGCTTTCTTT
CASKSAGVNTEAFF
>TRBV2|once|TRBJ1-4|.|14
TGTGCCAGCAGAAAGACAGGCGCCCCCGAAAAACTGTTTTTT
CASRKTGAPEKLFF
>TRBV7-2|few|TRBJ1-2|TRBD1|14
TGTGCCAGCAGTCTACAGGGGAGCGATCATGGCTACACCTTC
CASSLQGSDHGYTF
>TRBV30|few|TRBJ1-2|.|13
TGTGCCTGGAGTTTGGGCGGAGGAAGTGGCTACACCTTC
CAWSLGGGSGYTF
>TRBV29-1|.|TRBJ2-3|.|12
TGCAGCGTTGAAAGCGGATCAGATACGCAGTATTTT
CSVESGSDTQYF
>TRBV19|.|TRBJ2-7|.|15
TGTGCCAGTAGTATACCTCAAAAGGGACTCTACGAGCAGTACTTC
CASSIPQKGLYEQYF
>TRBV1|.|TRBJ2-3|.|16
TGCACCAGCAGCCAAGGACTAGCGGGAGTCACAGATACGCAGTATTTT
CTSSQGLAGVTDTQYF
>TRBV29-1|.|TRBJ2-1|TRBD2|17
TGCAGCGTTGGCGGGACTAGCGGGATTTTGGGGAACAATGAGCAGTTCTTC
CSVGGTSGILGNNEQFF
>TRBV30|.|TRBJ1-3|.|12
TGTGCCTGGAGGAAGCCTGGAAACACCATATATTTT
CAWRKPGNTIYF
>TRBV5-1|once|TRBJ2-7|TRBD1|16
TGCGCCAGCAGTCAGACGCCCCAAGGGGGCCCCAACGAGCAGTACTTC
CASSQTPQGGPNEQYF
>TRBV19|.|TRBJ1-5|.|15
TGTGCCAGTAGTATAAGGACAGAGTACAATCAGCCCCAGCATTTT
CASSIRTEYNQPQHF
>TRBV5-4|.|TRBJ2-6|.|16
TGTGCCAGCAGCCCGGACTCCCCTTCTGGGGCCAACGTCCTGACTTTC
CASSPDSPSGANVLTF
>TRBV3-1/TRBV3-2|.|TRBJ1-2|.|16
TGTGCCAGCAGCCAAGGGGCTACCGGGATTAACTATGGCTACACCTTC
CASSQGATGINYGYTF
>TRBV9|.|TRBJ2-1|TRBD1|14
TGTGCCAGCAGCCAAGGACAGGGCCAAGGGGAGCAGTTCTTC
CASSQGQGQGEQFF
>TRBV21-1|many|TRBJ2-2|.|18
TGTGCCAGCAGCAAACAGGGGCGTAACACTTCGAACACCGGGGAGCTGTTTTTT
CASSKQGRNTSNTGELFF
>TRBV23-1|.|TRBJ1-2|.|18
TGCGCCAGCAGTCAAACCCCCCTCCTGGCAGGGGACAACTATGGCTACACCTTC
CASSQTPLLAGDNYGYTF
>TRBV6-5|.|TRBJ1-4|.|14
TGTGCCAGCACCTGGAGCCCCGGGGTGGAAAAACTGTTTTTT
CASTWSPGVEKLFF
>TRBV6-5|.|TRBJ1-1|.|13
TGTGCCAGCAGAAAGCAGGGATTCGCTGAAGCTTTCTTT
CASRKQGFAEAFF